This TCR beta chain was sequenced during a study of shared clonotypes between healthy human individuals. Naive CD8 cells comprised CD45RO-negative, CCR7-positively selected cells, excluding terminally differentiated effector memory CD45RA+ cells. About this clone itself: Its cognate antigen is unknown.

Produced via immunoSEQ multiplex PCR; TCRdb's table is partial and in-frame only. The repertoire holds more than 2 million clones, with roughly 94% as singletons. The CDR3 contains 14 residues. CDR1 is SGDLS and CDR2 is YYNGEE in the germline V gene. V was shortened by 0 bases and J by 3 bases, with 10 bases between the two germline ends. Study-wide findings and caveats: Non-shared clonotypes displayed generation probabilities falling below those of clonotypes present in all four donors.

This sequence originates from a man aged 18-30 years in good health. The V and J genes are TRBV9 and TRBJ2-7, with a tentative D call TRBD1 (6 bases). Sequenced sample: naive CD8+ T cells sorted from blood. CDR3 coding DNA: TGTGCCAGCAGCGTAGCCCTACAGGGCTACGAGCAGTACTTC. This codes for CASSVALQGYEQYF.